These 22 T cell receptor beta chains were all obtained from the same sample, sequenced in a study of OX40 agonist ivuxolimab in advanced cancers. Using immunoSEQ multiplex PCR, the repertoire was profiled, and TCRdb retains in-frame clones only, with some absent. This sample has tens of thousands of clones, with 92% found just once. The source material was CD4+ or CD8+ T cells sorted from blood, sampled in a trial of the OX40 agonist ivuxolimab. These receptors were obtained from an adult with an advanced solid tumor such as melanoma, head and neck, liver or kidney cancer.

The chain uses TRBV7-3 and TRBJ2-7, with D possibly being TRBD2 (6 bases). Per the germline V gene, CDR1 is SGHTA and CDR2 is FQGTGA. The CDR3 spans 13 residues. Trimming stripped 5 bases from V and 12 bases from J, with 20 bases between. For the CDR3, the DNA is TGTGCCAGCAGCCTAATAGACGGGAGCCAATGGTACTTC. Translated, it gives CASSLIDGSQWYF.

The chain couples TRBV7-6 to TRBJ1-3; no reliable D call. V was clipped by 3 bases and J by 8 bases, with 14 bases between them. This CDR3 has 14 residues. Germline V CDR1 and CDR2: SGHVS, FNYEAQ. CDR3 DNA: TGTGCCAGCAGCTTCTTGGTAGGAGAGGACACCATATATTTT. Its protein product is CASSFLVGEDTIYF. Supplemented by reference TRBV7-6 and TRBJ1-3, the full variable domain reads GAGVSQSPRYKVTKRGQDVALRCDPISGHVSLYWYRQALGQGPEFLTYFNYEAQQDKSGLPNDRFSAERPEGSISTLTIQRTEQRDSAMYRCASSFLVGEDTIYFGEGSWLTVV.

J is TRBJ1-2 and V is TRBV2, with D perhaps matching TRBD1 (6 bases). The CDR3 spans 13 residues. Germline values: CDR1 SNHLY, CDR2 FYNNEI. V was trimmed by 2 bases and J by 5 bases, leaving 9 bases between them. CDR3 region: CASSETGSYGYTF. CDR3 nucleotide sequence: TGTGCCAGCAGTGAAACAGGGAGTTATGGCTACACCTTC.

The chain uses TRBV6-1 and TRBJ1-3, with D possibly TRBD1 on 6 matching bases. The CDR3 covers 14 residues. Per germline, CDR1 MNHNS and CDR2 SASEGT. Deletions cut 8 bases from V and 0 bases from J, with 11 bases between. CDR3 bases: TGTGCCAGCGCTGACAGGCCCTCTGGAAACACCATATATTTT. As protein: CASADRPSGNTIYF.

The chain combines TRBV10-3 with TRBJ1-1; D not resolved. The germline V gene encodes CDR1 ENHRY and CDR2 SYGVKD. The CDR3 is made up of 12 amino acids. V gave up 2 bases and J gave up 10 bases, with 11 bases separating them. The CDR3 protein is CAISEPPTLAFF. CDR3 nucleotide sequence: TGTGCCATCAGTGAGCCGCCAACCTTAGCTTTCTTT.

In DNA, the CDR3 is TGTGCCAGCAGCCCAGACAGGGGAGGCAACGAGCAGTACTTC. Its translation is CASSPDRGGNEQYF. The chain employs TRBV27 and TRBJ2-7; TRBD1 agrees at 8 bases. The germline gives CDR1 MNHEY, CDR2 SMNVEV (reference sequence). Trimming removed 6 bases from V and 5 bases from J; junction bases left unmatched: 9. The CDR3 covers 14 residues.

The chain combines TRBV14 with TRBJ2-7; the D is unclear. The germline V gene has CDR1 SGHDN and CDR2 FVKESK. The CDR3 covers 14 residues. V was trimmed by 0 bases and J by 7 bases, leaving 13 bases between them. The CDR3 region has the DNA TGTGCCAGCAGCCAAGAGTCGTCCTTCCCGGAGCAGTACTTC. Residues: CASSQESSFPEQYF.

This clone was seen a few times. The chain recombines TRBV6-1 with TRBJ2-7, with D uncertain. V lost 10 bases to trimming and J lost 3 bases, with 19 bases between them. Germline V gene sequence: CDR1 MNHNS, CDR2 SASEGT. The CDR3 has 14 amino acids. Written as DNA, the CDR3 is TGTGCCATCACTAAGACAATTGCCGACTACGAGCAGTACTTC. This codes for CAITKTIADYEQYF.

The gene calls are TRBV19 and TRBJ2-7; maybe TRBD1 (6 bases). The CDR3 runs to 13 residues. CDR1 is LNHDA and CDR2 is SQIVND in the germline V gene (reference sequence). Trimming removed 3 bases from V and 8 bases from J, with 14 bases in between. CDR3 sequence: CASSISGHGQQYF. The CDR3, as DNA: TGTGCCAGTAGTATCTCGGGACACGGGCAGCAGTACTTC.

This rearrangement joins TRBV27 to TRBJ1-1; no reliable D call. Germline loops: CDR1 MNHEY, CDR2 SMNVEV (reference sequence). Trimming took 6 bases from V and 0 from J, leaving 14 bases between them. This CDR3 has 15 amino acids. CDR3 amino acids: CASSPHPPMNTEAFF. CDR3 coding DNA: TGTGCCAGCAGCCCCCACCCCCCAATGAACACTGAAGCTTTCTTT.

The V call is TRBV10-3, the J call TRBJ2-3; 14 nucleotides align to TRBD2. This CDR3 comprises 17 residues. CDR1 ENHRY and CDR2 SYGVKD come from the germline V gene. V lost 6 bases and J lost 5; bases outside the gene matches: 10. The chain's CDR3 is CAISLPGTSGGLDTQYF. In DNA, the CDR3 is TGTGCCATCAGCTTACCCGGGACTAGCGGGGGCCTAGATACGCAGTATTTT.

The chain employs TRBV19 and TRBJ1-5; the D is unclear. The CDR3 loop spans 14 amino acids. Germline CDR1 is LNHDA and CDR2 is SQIVND (reference sequence). Trimming pared 10 bases from V and 0 bases from J, leaving 13 bases between. This chain's CDR3 is CAIGGVYSNQPQHF. For the CDR3, the DNA is TGTGCCATCGGCGGTGTTTATAGCAATCAGCCCCAGCATTTT.

The chain combines TRBV6-5 with TRBJ1-1; D unclear. This CDR3 spans 14 amino acids. The V and J ends lost 0 bases and 7 bases respectively, with 12 bases between them. Germline CDR1 MNHEY, CDR2 SVGAGI. Written as DNA, the CDR3 is TGTGCCAGCAGTTACTCGAGTTCTTCAGGTGAAGCTTTCTTT. This gives the protein CASSYSSSSGEAFF.

The J gene is TRBJ1-2, the V gene TRBV4-1; D possibly corresponds to TRBD1 (6 bases). The germline V gene encodes CDR1 MGHRA and CDR2 YSYEKL. V lost 3 bases to trimming and J lost 3 bases, with 11 bases between them. The CDR3 has 14 residues. The CDR3 sequence is CASSHLQGDYGYTF. The CDR3 DNA reads as TGCGCCAGCAGCCATCTACAGGGTGACTATGGCTACACCTTC.

This chain joins TRBV13 and TRBJ2-5; 8 bases line up with TRBD2. The germline V gene has CDR1 PRHDT and CDR2 FYEKMQ (reference sequence). This CDR3 contains 14 residues. V gave up 10 bases and J gave up 1 base; unmatched junction bases: 8. Here the CDR3 reads CATMRGAIQETQYF. Here the CDR3 DNA reads TGTGCCACGATGCGGGGGGCCATCCAAGAGACCCAGTACTTC.

CDR3 in DNA: TGTGCCAGCAGTTTTGGGCTGCAAGAGACCCAGTACTTC. Protein sequence: CASSFGLQETQYF. The chain recombines TRBV27 with TRBJ2-5; D gene ambiguous. Germline CDR1 MNHEY, CDR2 SMNVEV (reference sequence). This CDR3 is 13 amino acids long. V lost 3 bases, J lost 2 bases, and 7 bases lay in between.

The chain combines TRBV6-4 with TRBJ2-1; D tentatively fits TRBD1 or TRBD2 (6 bases each). Germline CDR1 reads MRHNA; CDR2 reads SNTAGT. The CDR3 contains 15 residues. V lost 6 bases and J 4 bases, leaving 16 bases between the germline ends. The CDR3 nucleotides are TGTGCCAGCAGCGCGAGGGGGGAACTTTACAATGAGCAGTTCTTC. Residues: CASSARGELYNEQFF.

The V and J genes are TRBV14 and TRBJ2-4; D unresolved. The CDR3 covers 15 residues. The germline V gene has CDR1 SGHDN and CDR2 FVKESK. Trimming stripped 1 base from V and 0 bases from J, with 7 bases between. The CDR3 DNA reads as TGTGCCAGCAGCCAAGGGGCGATAGCCAAAAACATTCAGTACTTC. It translates to CASSQGAIAKNIQYF.

The chain combines TRBV7-6 with TRBJ2-7; a weak D match, TRBD2 (6 bases). The CDR3 is made up of 13 amino acids. The V end lost 4 bases, the J end lost 6 bases, and 13 bases lay between the germline ends. Per the germline V gene, CDR1 is SGHVS and CDR2 is FNYEAQ. Written as DNA, the CDR3 is TGTGCCAGCAGCTCGGGGGTCCTTTTCGAGCAGTACTTC. Its translation is CASSSGVLFEQYF.

The gene calls are TRBV18 and TRBJ2-7; 9 bases match TRBD1. The CDR3 runs 14 residues. V lost 6 bases to trimming and J lost 3 bases; unmatched junction nucleotides: 6. Germline CDR1 is KGHSH and CDR2 is LQKENI. The CDR3 DNA sequence: TGTGCCAGCTCCACGGGACAGGGATACTACGAGCAGTACTTC. It translates to CASSTGQGYYEQYF.

The V gene is TRBV13, the J gene TRBJ2-4; unclear D gene. This CDR3 is built from 13 residues. Germline CDR1 is PRHDT and CDR2 is FYEKMQ (reference sequence). V lost 0 bases and J 5 bases, leaving 5 bases between the germline ends. The chain's CDR3 is CASSLGRENIQYF. In nucleotides, the CDR3 is TGTGCCAGCAGCTTAGGCCGAGAAAACATTCAGTACTTC.

This clone was counted only a few times. The chain joins TRBV7-9 to TRBJ2-7, with D maybe TRBD1 (5 bases). The germline V and J ends were trimmed by 4 bases and 4 bases, with 11 bases remaining between them. Germline CDR1 SEHNR, CDR2 FQNEAQ (reference sequence). The CDR3 totals 13 residues. CDR3 sequence: CASSSPAGYEQYF. The CDR3 DNA sequence: TGTGCCAGCAGCTCCCCGGCAGGGTACGAGCAGTACTTC.